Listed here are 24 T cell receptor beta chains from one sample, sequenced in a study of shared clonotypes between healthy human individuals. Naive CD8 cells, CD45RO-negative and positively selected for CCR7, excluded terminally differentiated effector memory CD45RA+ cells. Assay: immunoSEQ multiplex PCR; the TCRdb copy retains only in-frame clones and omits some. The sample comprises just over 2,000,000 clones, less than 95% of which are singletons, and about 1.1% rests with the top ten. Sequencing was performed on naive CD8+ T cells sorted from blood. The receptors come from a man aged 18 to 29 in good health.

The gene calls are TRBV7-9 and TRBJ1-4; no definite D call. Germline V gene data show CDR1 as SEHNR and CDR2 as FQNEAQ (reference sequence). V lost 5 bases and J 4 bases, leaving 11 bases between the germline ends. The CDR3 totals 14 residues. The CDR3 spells CASSLPGSNEKLFF. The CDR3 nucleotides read TGTGCCAGCAGCCTCCCCGGGAGTAATGAAAAACTGTTTTTT.

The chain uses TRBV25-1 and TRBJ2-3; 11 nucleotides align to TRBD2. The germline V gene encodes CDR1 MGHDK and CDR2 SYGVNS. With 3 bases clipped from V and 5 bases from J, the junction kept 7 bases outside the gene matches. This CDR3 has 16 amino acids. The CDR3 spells CASSEPSGGYVDTQYF. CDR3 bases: TGTGCCAGCAGTGAGCCTAGCGGGGGGTACGTAGATACGCAGTATTTT.

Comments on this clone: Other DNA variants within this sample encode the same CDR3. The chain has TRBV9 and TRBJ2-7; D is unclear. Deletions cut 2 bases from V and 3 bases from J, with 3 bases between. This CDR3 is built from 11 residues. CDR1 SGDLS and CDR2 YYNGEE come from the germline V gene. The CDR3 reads CASSVSYEQYF. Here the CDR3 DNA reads TGTGCCAGCAGCGTTAGCTACGAGCAGTACTTC.

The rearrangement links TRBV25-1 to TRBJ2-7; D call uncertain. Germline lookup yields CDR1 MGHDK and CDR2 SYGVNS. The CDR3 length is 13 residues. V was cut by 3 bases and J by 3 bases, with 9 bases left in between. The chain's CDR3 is CASSETLGYEQYF. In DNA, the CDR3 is TGTGCCAGCAGTGAGACACTGGGCTACGAGCAGTACTTC.

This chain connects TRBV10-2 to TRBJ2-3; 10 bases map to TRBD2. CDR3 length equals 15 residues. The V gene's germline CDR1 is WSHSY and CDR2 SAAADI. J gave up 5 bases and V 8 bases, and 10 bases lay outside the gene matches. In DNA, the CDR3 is TGCGCCAGCGGAGTAGCGGGGGGTTCGGGAGATACGCAGTATTTT. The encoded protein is CASGVAGGSGDTQYF.

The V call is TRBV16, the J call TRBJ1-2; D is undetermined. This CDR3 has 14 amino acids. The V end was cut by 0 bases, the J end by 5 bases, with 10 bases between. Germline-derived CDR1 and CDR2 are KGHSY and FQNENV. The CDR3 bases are TGTGCCAGCAGCCAATCGGACCCGGGGTATGGCTACACCTTC. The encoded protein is CASSQSDPGYGYTF.

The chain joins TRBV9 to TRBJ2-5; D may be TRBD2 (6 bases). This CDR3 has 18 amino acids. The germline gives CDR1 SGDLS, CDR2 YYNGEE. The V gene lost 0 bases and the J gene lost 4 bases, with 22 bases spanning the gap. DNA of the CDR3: TGTGCCAGCAGCGTAGCTACCGGCCGGGAGACTAACGGAGAGACCCAGTACTTC. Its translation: CASSVATGRETNGETQYF.

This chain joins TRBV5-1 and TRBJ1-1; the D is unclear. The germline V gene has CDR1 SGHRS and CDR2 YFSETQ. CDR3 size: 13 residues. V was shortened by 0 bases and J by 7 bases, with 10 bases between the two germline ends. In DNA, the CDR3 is TGCGCCAGCAGCTTGGAAGGCTTCTTTGAAGCTTTCTTT. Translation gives CASSLEGFFEAFF.

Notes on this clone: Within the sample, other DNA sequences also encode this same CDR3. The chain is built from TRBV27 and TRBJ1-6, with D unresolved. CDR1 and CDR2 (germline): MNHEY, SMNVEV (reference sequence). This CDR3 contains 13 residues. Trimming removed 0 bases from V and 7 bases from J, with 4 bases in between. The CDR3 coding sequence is TGTGCCAGCAGTTTATCGAACAATTCACCCCTCCACTTT. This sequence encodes CASSLSNNSPLHF.

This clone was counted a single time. CDR3 sequence: CASSLFLPPGSYEQYF. The CDR3 DNA sequence: TGTGCCAGCAGCTTGTTTCTTCCCCCCGGGTCCTACGAGCAGTACTTC. The chain carries TRBV5-6 and TRBJ2-7; D remains unclear. Germline CDR1 reads SGHDT; CDR2 reads YYEEEE. The CDR3 is 16 amino acids. V was shortened by 1 base and J by 1 base, with 15 bases between the two germline ends.

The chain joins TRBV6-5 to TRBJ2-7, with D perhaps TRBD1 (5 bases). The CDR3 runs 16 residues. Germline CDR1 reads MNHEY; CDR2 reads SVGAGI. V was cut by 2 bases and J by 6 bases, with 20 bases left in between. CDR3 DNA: TGTGCCAGCAGTTACGATCCGGCGCAGGGTCTCTCCGAGCAGTACTTC. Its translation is CASSYDPAQGLSEQYF.

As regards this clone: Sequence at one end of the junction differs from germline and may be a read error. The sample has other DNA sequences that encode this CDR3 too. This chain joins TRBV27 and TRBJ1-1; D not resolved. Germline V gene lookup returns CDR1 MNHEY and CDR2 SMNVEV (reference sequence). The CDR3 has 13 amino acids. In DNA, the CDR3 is TGTGCCAGTAGTTTAACCCTGAACACTGAAGCTTTCTTT. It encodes CASSLTLNTEAFF.

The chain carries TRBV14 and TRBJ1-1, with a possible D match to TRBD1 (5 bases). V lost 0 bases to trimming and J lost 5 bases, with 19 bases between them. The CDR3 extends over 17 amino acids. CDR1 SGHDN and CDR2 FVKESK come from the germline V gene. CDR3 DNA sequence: TGTGCCAGCAGCCAAGATCTCCCAGGGAGGAGCTGGACTGAAGCTTTCTTT. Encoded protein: CASSQDLPGRSWTEAFF.

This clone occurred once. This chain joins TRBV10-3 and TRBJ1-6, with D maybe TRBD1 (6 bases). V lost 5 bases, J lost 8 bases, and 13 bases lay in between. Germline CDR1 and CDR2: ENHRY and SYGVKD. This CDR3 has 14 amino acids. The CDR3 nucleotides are TGTGCCATCAGTTATGACAGGTTGGATTCACCCCTCCACTTT. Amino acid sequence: CAISYDRLDSPLHF.

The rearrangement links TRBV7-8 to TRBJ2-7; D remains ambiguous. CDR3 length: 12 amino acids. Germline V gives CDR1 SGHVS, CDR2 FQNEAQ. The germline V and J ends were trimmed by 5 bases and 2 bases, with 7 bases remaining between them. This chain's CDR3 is CASSERTYEQYF. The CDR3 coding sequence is TGTGCCAGCAGCGAGCGAACCTACGAGCAGTACTTC.

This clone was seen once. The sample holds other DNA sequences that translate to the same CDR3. DNA for the CDR3: TGCACCAGCAGCCAAGATCCAACAGGGCGTAAAGAGACCCAGTACTTC. The encoded protein is CTSSQDPTGRKETQYF. The chain carries TRBV1 and TRBJ2-5; the table's D call, TRBD1, was not checked against the DNA. TRBV1 is a pseudogene locus. This CDR3 comprises 16 residues.

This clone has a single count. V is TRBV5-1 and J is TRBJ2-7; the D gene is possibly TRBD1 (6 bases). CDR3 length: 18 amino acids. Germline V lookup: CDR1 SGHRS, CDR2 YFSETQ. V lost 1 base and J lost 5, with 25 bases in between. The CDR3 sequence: CASSLTQGNPPKGDEQYF. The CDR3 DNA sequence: TGCGCCAGCAGCTTGACTCAGGGGAACCCCCCGAAGGGGGACGAGCAGTACTTC. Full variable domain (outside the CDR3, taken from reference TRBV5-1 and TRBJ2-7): KAGVTQTPRYLIKTRGQQVTLSCSPISGHRSVSWYQQTPGQGLQFLFEYFSETQRNKGNFPGRFSGRQFSNSRSEMNVSTLELGDSALYLCASSLTQGNPPKGDEQYFGPGTRLTVT.

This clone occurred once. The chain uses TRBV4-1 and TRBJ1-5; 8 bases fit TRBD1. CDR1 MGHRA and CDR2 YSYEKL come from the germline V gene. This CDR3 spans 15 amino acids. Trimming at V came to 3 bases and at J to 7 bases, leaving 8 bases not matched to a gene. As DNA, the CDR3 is TGCGCCAGCAGCCATGGACAGGGTGTAGGCCAGCCCCAGCATTTT. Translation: CASSHGQGVGQPQHF.

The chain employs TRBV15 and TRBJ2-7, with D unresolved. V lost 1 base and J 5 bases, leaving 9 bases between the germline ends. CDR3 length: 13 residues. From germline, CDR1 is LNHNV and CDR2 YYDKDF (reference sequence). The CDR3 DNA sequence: TGTGCCACCAGCAGAGTAGGAAAGGACGAGCAGTACTTC. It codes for CATSRVGKDEQYF.

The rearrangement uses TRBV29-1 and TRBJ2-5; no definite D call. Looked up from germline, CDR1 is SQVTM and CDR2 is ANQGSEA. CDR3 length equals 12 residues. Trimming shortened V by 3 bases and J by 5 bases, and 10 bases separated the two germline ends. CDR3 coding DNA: TGCAGCGTTGAGATCCTATCCGAGACCCAGTACTTC. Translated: CSVEILSETQYF.

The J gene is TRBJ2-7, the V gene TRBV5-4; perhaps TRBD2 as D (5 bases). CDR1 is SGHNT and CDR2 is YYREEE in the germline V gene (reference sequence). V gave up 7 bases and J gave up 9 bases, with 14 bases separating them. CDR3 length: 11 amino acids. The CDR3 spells CASGTGWGQYF. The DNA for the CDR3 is TGTGCCAGCGGTACGGGGTGGGGGCAGTACTTC.

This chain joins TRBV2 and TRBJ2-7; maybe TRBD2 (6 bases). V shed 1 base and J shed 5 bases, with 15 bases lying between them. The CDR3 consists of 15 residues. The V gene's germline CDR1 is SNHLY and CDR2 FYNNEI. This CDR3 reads CASSEVVGTLHEQYF. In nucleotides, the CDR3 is TGTGCCAGCAGTGAAGTGGTGGGGACTTTACACGAGCAGTACTTC.

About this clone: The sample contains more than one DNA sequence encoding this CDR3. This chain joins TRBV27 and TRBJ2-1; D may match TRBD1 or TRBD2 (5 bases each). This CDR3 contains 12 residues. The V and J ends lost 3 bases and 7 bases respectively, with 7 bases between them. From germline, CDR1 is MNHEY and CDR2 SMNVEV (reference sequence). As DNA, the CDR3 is TGTGCCAGCAGTTTGGGACCGAATGAGCAGTTCTTC. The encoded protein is CASSLGPNEQFF.

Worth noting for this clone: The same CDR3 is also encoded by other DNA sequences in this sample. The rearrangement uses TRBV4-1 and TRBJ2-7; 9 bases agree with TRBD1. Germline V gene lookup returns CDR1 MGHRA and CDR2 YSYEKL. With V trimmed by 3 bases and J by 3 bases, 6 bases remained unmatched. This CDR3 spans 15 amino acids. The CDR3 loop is CASSQGTGSGYEQYF. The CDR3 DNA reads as TGCGCCAGCAGCCAGGGGACAGGGAGTGGCTACGAGCAGTACTTC.